Listed here are 6 T cell receptor beta chains from one sample, sequenced in a study of shared clonotypes between healthy human individuals. The repertoire was sequenced with immunoSEQ multiplex PCR; TCRdb's copy has only in-frame clones and lacks some. The data contain 1.4 million to 1.5 million clones, roughly 97% of them singletons. Material: naive CD4+ T cells sorted from blood. Subset meaning: CD45RA+ positively selected. Receptor source: a man under 40 in good health.

V and J are TRBV5-6 and TRBJ2-4, with TRBD1 identical over 12 bases. The CDR3 runs 16 residues. V lost 3 bases to trimming and J lost 3 bases; unmatched junction nucleotides: 4. Germline lookup yields CDR1 SGHDT and CDR2 YYEEEE. The CDR3 DNA reads TGTGCCAGCAGCTGGGACAGGGGGCTTGGCAAAAACATTCAGTACTTC. Its protein product is CASSWDRGLGKNIQYF.

This clone is a singleton in its sample. This chain connects TRBV7-2 to TRBJ2-1; 8 bases map to TRBD2. V lost 4 bases and J lost 9; bases outside the gene matches: 14. The CDR3 extends over 16 amino acids. Germline V gives CDR1 SGHTA, CDR2 FQGNSA. The chain's CDR3 is CASSSKWGLVGSEQFF. The CDR3 DNA reads TGTGCCAGCAGCTCAAAATGGGGACTAGTGGGAAGTGAGCAGTTCTTC.

The gene calls are TRBV6-1 and TRBJ2-1; 9 positions agree with TRBD1. With 6 bases clipped from V and 9 bases from J, the junction kept 12 bases outside the gene matches. The CDR3 covers 15 residues. Per the germline V gene, CDR1 is MNHNS and CDR2 is SASEGT. For the CDR3, the DNA is TGTGCCAGCAGACCCCCCTACAGGGGGCTGGCTGAGCAGTTCTTC. Translation gives CASRPPYRGLAEQFF.

On this clone itself: This same CDR3 is encoded by further DNA sequences in the sample. This rearrangement joins TRBV5-1 to TRBJ2-1; 11 bases match TRBD2. Trimming removed 0 bases from V and 7 bases from J; junction bases left unmatched: 3. Germline values: CDR1 SGHRS, CDR2 YFSETQ. There are 15 residues in the CDR3. For the CDR3, the DNA is TGCGCCAGCAGCTTGGCCCTAGCGGGAGGAAATGAGCAGTTCTTC. The encoded protein is CASSLALAGGNEQFF.

The chain links TRBV7-8 to TRBJ2-7; D might be TRBD2 (6 bases). The CDR3 runs to 15 residues. Germline assignment: CDR1 SGHVS and CDR2 FQNEAQ. With 1 base removed from V and 4 bases from J, the gap between germline ends came to 14 bases. The CDR3 reads CASSLVSSEFYEQYF. The CDR3 bases are TGTGCCAGCAGCTTAGTGTCTAGCGAGTTTTACGAGCAGTACTTC.

The J gene is TRBJ2-2, the V gene TRBV18, with D unclear. Germline CDR1 and CDR2: KGHSH and LQKENI. The CDR3 sequence is 15 residues long. Between the trimmed V and J ends, which lost 5 bases and 5 bases, there was a span of 15 bases. CDR3 amino acids: CASSSFSSITGELFF. Written as DNA, the CDR3 is TGTGCCAGCTCAAGTTTTTCTAGTATAACCGGGGAGCTGTTTTTT.